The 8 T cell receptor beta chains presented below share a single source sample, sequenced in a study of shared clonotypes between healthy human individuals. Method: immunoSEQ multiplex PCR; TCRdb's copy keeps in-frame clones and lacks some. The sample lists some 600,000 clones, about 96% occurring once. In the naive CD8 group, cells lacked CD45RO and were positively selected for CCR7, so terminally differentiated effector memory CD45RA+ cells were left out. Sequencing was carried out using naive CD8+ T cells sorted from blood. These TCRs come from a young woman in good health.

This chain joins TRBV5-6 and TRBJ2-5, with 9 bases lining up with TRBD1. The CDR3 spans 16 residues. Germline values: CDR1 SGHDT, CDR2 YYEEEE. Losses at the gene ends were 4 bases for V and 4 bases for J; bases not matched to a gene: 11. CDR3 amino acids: CASSLDGTGPPETQYF. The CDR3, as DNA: TGTGCCAGCAGCCTCGATGGGACAGGGCCTCCAGAGACCCAGTACTTC.

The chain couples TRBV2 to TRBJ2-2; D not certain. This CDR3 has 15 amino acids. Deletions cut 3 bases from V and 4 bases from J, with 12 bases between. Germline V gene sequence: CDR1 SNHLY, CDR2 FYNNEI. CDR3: CASSEELALTGELFF. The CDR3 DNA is TGTGCCAGCAGTGAGGAGCTCGCTCTCACCGGGGAGCTGTTTTTT.

As DNA, the CDR3 is TGTGCCAGCAGTTTAAAAGCGGGGAGAACCTACGAGCAGTACTTC. This sequence encodes CASSLKAGRTYEQYF. This sequence joins TRBV27 and TRBJ2-7, with 7 bases lining up with TRBD2. The germline V gene has CDR1 MNHEY and CDR2 SMNVEV (reference sequence). V dropped 2 bases and J dropped 2; count of bases not matched to a gene: 6. This CDR3 has 15 amino acids.

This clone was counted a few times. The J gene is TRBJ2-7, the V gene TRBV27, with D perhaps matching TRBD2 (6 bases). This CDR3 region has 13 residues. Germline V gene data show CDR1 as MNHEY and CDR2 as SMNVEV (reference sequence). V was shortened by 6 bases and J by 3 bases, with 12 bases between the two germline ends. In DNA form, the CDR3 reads TGTGCCAGCAGACTAGGGACTGGCTACGAGCAGTACTTC. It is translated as CASRLGTGYEQYF.

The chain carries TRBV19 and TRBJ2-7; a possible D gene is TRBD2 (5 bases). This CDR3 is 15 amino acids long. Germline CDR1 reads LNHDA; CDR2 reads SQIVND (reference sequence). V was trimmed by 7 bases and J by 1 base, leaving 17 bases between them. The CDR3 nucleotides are TGTGCCAGTACCATGCGGGCAGGCGATTCCTACGAGCAGTACTTC. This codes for CASTMRAGDSYEQYF.

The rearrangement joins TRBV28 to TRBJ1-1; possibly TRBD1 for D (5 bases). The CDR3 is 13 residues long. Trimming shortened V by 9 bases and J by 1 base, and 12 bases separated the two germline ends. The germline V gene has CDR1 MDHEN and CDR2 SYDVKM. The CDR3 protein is CASSARENTEAFF. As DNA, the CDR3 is TGTGCCAGTTCCGCCAGGGAGAACACTGAAGCTTTCTTT.

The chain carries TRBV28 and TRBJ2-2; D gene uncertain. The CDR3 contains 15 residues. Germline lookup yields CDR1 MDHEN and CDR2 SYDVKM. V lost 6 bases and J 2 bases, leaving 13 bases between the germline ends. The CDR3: CASSPPATNTGELFF. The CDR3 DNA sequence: TGTGCCAGCAGCCCCCCAGCCACCAACACCGGGGAGCTGTTTTTT.

CDR3 residues: CASSLAQGPYNEQFF. In DNA, the CDR3 is TGCGCCAGCAGCTTGGCGCAGGGCCCGTACAATGAGCAGTTCTTC. V and J are TRBV5-1 and TRBJ2-1; perhaps TRBD1 as D (5 bases). V was shortened by 0 bases and J by 4 bases, with 11 bases between the two germline ends. The length of the CDR3 is 15 residues. Germline CDR1 and CDR2: SGHRS and YFSETQ. Drawing the rest from reference TRBV5-1 and TRBJ2-1, the complete variable domain is KAGVTQTPRYLIKTRGQQVTLSCSPISGHRSVSWYQQTPGQGLQFLFEYFSETQRNKGNFPGRFSGRQFSNSRSEMNVSTLELGDSALYLCASSLAQGPYNEQFFGPGTRLTVL.